These T cell receptor beta chains were read from a single sample in a study of PD-1 blockade in mismatch repair-deficient tumors. Assay used: immunoSEQ multiplex PCR; TCRdb lists only in-frame clones, some missing. The sample consists of roughly 120,000 clones, roughly 90% of them appearing once. The specimen comprised peripheral blood, sampled 72 weeks after starting pembrolizumab. These receptor sequences come from an adult with mismatch repair-deficient cancer. Each CDR3 is given with its conserved first and last residue. A D gene is named only where the DNA matches it firmly. Where a row states a size, it is once, few, many or the class of an expanded clone; other rows omit it.

CDR3aa | CDR3nt | j_gene | abundance | d_gene | v_gene
CASSQDLEGAKNIQYF | TGCGCCAGCAGCCAAGATCTAGAGGGGGCCAAAAACATTCAGTACTTC | TRBJ2-4 | few | NA | TRBV4-3
CASSQVFPSGRIGGELFF | TGCGCCAGCAGCCAAGTATTCCCCAGCGGGAGAATCGGCGGGGAGCTGTTTTTT | TRBJ2-2 | NA | TRBD2 | TRBV4-3
CASSPLGGTSRKNEQFF | TGTGCCAGCAGCCCCTTAGGAGGGACTAGCCGCAAGAATGAGCAGTTCTTC | TRBJ2-1 | NA | TRBD2 | TRBV7-9
CASSDTSGGYNEQFF | TGTGCCAGCAGCGATACTAGCGGGGGATACAATGAGCAGTTCTTC | TRBJ2-1 | once | TRBD2 | TRBV9
CASSLTAGYEQYF | TGTGCCAGCAGCTTAACAGCGGGCTACGAGCAGTACTTC | TRBJ2-7 | NA | NA | TRBV7-9
CASILTSGIDTDTQYF | TGCGCCAGCATATTGACTAGCGGGATCGACACAGATACGCAGTATTTT | TRBJ2-3 | NA | TRBD2 | TRBV5-1
CASSLTGGTEAFF | TGCGCCAGCAGCTTAACAGGGGGAACGGAAGCTTTCTTT | TRBJ1-1 | NA | TRBD1 | TRBV5-1
CASSQELAGTYEQYF | TGTGCCAGCAGCCAAGAACTAGCGGGGACCTACGAGCAGTACTTC | TRBJ2-7 | NA | TRBD2 | TRBV14
CASSLVSGQPQHF | TGCGCCAGCAGCTTGGTGTCTGGGCAGCCCCAGCATTTT | TRBJ1-5 | once | NA | TRBV5-1
CASSQGDRYGYTF | TGTGCCAGCAGCCAGGGAGATCGGTATGGCTACACCTTC | TRBJ1-2 | NA | NA | TRBV11-3
CASSELSGPREKLFF | TGTGCCAGCAGTGAATTAAGCGGCCCCCGTGAAAAACTGTTTTTT | TRBJ1-4 | NA | NA | TRBV6-1
CASSTGLAGFRYNEQFF | TGCGCCAGCAGCACGGGACTAGCGGGTTTCCGCTACAATGAGCAGTTCTTC | TRBJ2-1 | medium-sized | TRBD2 | TRBV5-1
CASSLGERAFTEAFF | TGTGCCAGCAGCTTAGGTGAACGGGCGTTCACTGAAGCTTTCTTT | TRBJ1-1 | NA | NA | TRBV7-9
CASSLLQGYGYTF | TGTGCCAGCAGCTTACTACAGGGCTATGGCTACACCTTC | TRBJ1-2 | NA | NA | TRBV7-9
CASSGVGTSPILYEQYF | TGTGCCAGCAGTGGGGTTGGGACTAGCCCTATTTTATACGAGCAGTACTTC | TRBJ2-7 | NA | TRBD2 | TRBV6-4
CASSTIAGYSYEQYF | TGTGCCAGCAGTACGATAGCGGGCTACTCCTACGAGCAGTACTTC | TRBJ2-7 | few | TRBD2 | TRBV28
CASRTATTDTQYF | TGTGCCAGCAGAACGGCAACCACAGATACGCAGTATTTT | TRBJ2-3 | NA | NA | TRBV7-6
CASSSGTGPIYEQYF | TGTGCCAGCAGCTCTGGGACAGGGCCAATCTACGAGCAGTACTTC | TRBJ2-7 | NA | TRBD1 | TRBV7-2
CASRSGLEQFF | TGTGCCAGCAGATCAGGACTAGAGCAGTTCTTC | TRBJ2-1 | NA | NA | TRBV27
CASSQGQVRSYEQYF | TGTGCCAGCAGCCAGGGACAGGTTAGATCCTACGAGCAGTACTTC | TRBJ2-7 | NA | TRBD1 | TRBV5-4
CASSPRDGANYGYTF | TGCGCCAGCAGCCCTCGGGACGGAGCTAACTATGGCTACACCTTC | TRBJ1-2 | once | NA | TRBV4-1
CSVAGGTDSGANVLTF | TGCAGCGTTGCAGGAGGGACAGACTCTGGGGCCAACGTCCTGACTTTC | TRBJ2-6 | NA | NA | TRBV29-1
CASRSPGTGSYEQYF | TGTGCCAGCAGATCGCCCGGGACGGGTTCCTACGAGCAGTACTTC | TRBJ2-7 | NA | NA | TRBV6-1
CASSLGQAGGEAFF | TGTGCCAGCAGCTTAGGACAGGCCGGGGGTGAAGCTTTCTTT | TRBJ1-1 | NA | NA | TRBV7-6
CASSLNRYNEQFF | TGTGCCAGCAGCTTAAACAGATACAATGAGCAGTTCTTC | TRBJ2-1 | NA | NA | TRBV7-3
CASSGTGELFF | TGTGCCAGCAGCGGCACCGGGGAGCTGTTTTTT | TRBJ2-2 | NA | NA | TRBV9
CASSQGTEEEQYF | TGCGCCAGCAGCCAAGGGACAGAGGAAGAGCAGTACTTC | TRBJ2-7 | NA | TRBD1 | TRBV5-1
CASSFLLAGGSDTQYF | TGTGCCAGCAGCTTCCTACTAGCGGGAGGCTCAGATACGCAGTATTTT | TRBJ2-3 | NA | TRBD2 | TRBV7-9
CSVELPSTNEKLFF | TGCAGCGTTGAACTACCTTCAACTAATGAAAAACTGTTTTTT | TRBJ1-4 | NA | NA | TRBV29-1
CASSQVRLAGVLETQYF | TGTGCCAGCAGCCAAGTGAGGCTAGCGGGAGTTCTAGAGACCCAGTACTTC | TRBJ2-5 | once | TRBD2 | TRBV14
CAWSVRLATEQYF | TGTGCCTGGAGTGTAAGACTAGCGACCGAGCAGTACTTC | TRBJ2-7 | NA | TRBD2 | TRBV30
CASSYGGEQYF | TGTGCCAGCAGTTACGGAGGGGAGCAGTACTTC | TRBJ2-7 | few | NA | TRBV6-5
CASSLDPGLAGGETQYF | TGTGCCAGCAGCTTAGATCCCGGACTAGCGGGAGGGGAGACCCAGTACTTC | TRBJ2-5 | NA | TRBD2 | TRBV11-2
CASSLGTVAKNIQYF | TGTGCCAGCAGCCTCGGGACAGTAGCCAAAAACATTCAGTACTTC | TRBJ2-4 | NA | TRBD1 | TRBV11-3
CASSRAVGTGFYNEQFF | TGTGCCAGTAGTAGAGCGGTGGGGACAGGGTTCTACAATGAGCAGTTCTTC | TRBJ2-1 | NA | TRBD1 | TRBV19
CASSGTSSYYEQYF | TGTGCCAGTAGCGGGACTTCGAGTTACTACGAGCAGTACTTC | TRBJ2-7 | NA | NA | TRBV19
CASSYHDRDNQPQHF | TGTGCCAGCAGTTACCATGACAGGGACAATCAGCCCCAGCATTTT | TRBJ1-5 | NA | TRBD1 | TRBV6-7
CASSYRGRGDEQFF | TGTGCCAGCAGTTACAGGGGAAGGGGCGATGAGCAGTTCTTC | TRBJ2-1 | NA | NA | TRBV6-5
CASSSGTSAYNEQFF | TGTGCCAGCAGCTCCGGGACTAGCGCCTACAATGAGCAGTTCTTC | TRBJ2-1 | NA | TRBD2 | TRBV5-4
CASSPRTGARGNTIYF | TGTGCCAGCAGCCCTCGGACAGGGGCGAGGGGAAACACCATATATTTT | TRBJ1-3 | NA | TRBD1 | TRBV7-9
CASCRGSGELFF | TGTGCCAGTTGTAGGGGATCCGGGGAGCTGTTTTTT | TRBJ2-2 | NA | NA | TRBV9
CASGSNYNEQFF | TGTGCTAGTGGTTCCAATTACAATGAGCAGTTCTTC | TRBJ2-1 | NA | NA | TRBV12-5
CAWTGPPSYEQYF | TGTGCCTGGACAGGGCCTCCTTCCTACGAGCAGTACTTC | TRBJ2-7 | few | NA | TRBV30
CASSSLRASGRYEQYF | TGTGCCAGCAGCTCACTCCGGGCTAGCGGGAGATACGAGCAGTACTTC | TRBJ2-7 | NA | TRBD2 | TRBV7-9
CASSVGGSETQYF | TGTGCCAGCAGCGTCGGGGGGTCGGAGACCCAGTACTTC | TRBJ2-5 | NA | TRBD2 | TRBV9
CASSPDRGYNEQFF | TGTGCCAGCAGCCCAGACAGGGGTTACAATGAGCAGTTCTTC | TRBJ2-1 | NA | TRBD1 | TRBV11-1
CASRPPWGKVAKNIQYF | TGTGCCAGCAGACCCCCTTGGGGCAAGGTAGCCAAAAACATTCAGTACTTC | TRBJ2-4 | NA | NA | TRBV5-4
CASSTDLGTEKHFAGELFF | TGTGCCAGCAGCACAGACCTCGGGACGGAAAAACACTTTGCCGGGGAGCTGTTTTTT | TRBJ2-2 | NA | NA | TRBV9
CASSYSSSGGETQYF | TGTGCCAGCAGTTACTCGAGTTCAGGGGGGGAGACCCAGTACTTC | TRBJ2-5 | NA | NA | TRBV6-5
CASSLDRENGYTF | TGTGCCAGCAGTTTGGACAGGGAGAATGGCTACACCTTC | TRBJ1-2 | few | TRBD1 | TRBV27